The text below deals with one T cell receptor beta chain. Its antigen is not identified. This record belongs to a study of T cells after yellow fever vaccination. About the research overall: Fractions of limited cellularity were prepared by means of SMART-Seq v4 Ultra Low Input. Study-level points and caveats: Contamination by abundant bulk-population clonotypes could be present in FACS-sorted repertoires. Post-booster repertoires again held most primary-vaccination clones (about 95% CD4, roughly 88% CD8). The CD4 and CD8 compartments had a small share of their clonotypes in common.

Each CDR3 protein gets one entry after TCRdb re-called the 5' RACE reads with MiXCR. The sample lists some 320,000 distinct CDR3 sequences, roughly 8.7% occurring once. Trimming shortened V by 5 bases and J by 6 bases, and 11 bases separated the two germline ends. Germline V gene lookup returns CDR1 SGHTA and CDR2 FQGNSA. CDR3 size: 13 residues. The specimen comprised PBMCs, sampled on the day of the first yellow fever vaccination. The source is a young man who received the YFV17D yellow fever vaccine. The chain has TRBV7-2 and TRBJ2-1; D may be TRBD2 (5 bases). CDR3: CASSETRFNEQFF. CDR3 bases: TGTGCCAGCAGCGAAACTAGATTCAATGAGCAGTTCTTC.